This T cell receptor beta chain was found in a study of beta chain features in type 1 diabetes. Expressed TCRB transcripts were sequenced after all isolated RNA was converted to cDNA. Naive, central memory and regulatory T cell samples averaged approximately 3.9 million immunoSEQ reads each. This table comes from immunoSEQ multiplex PCR, and its TCRdb copy is limited to in-frame clones, with some not included. The data hold about 150,000 clones, with approximately 8.1% observed a single time. Sorting of CD4+ naive, central memory, regulatory and stem cell-like memory cells was performed via CD45RO/CCR7/CD25/CD127/CD95/CD27. Sorting gave populations that all exceeded 98% purity. This CDR3 has 14 amino acids. CDR1 is GTSNPN, CDR2 SVGIG, per germline (reference sequence). Trimming stripped 3 bases from V and 4 bases from J, with 13 bases between.

This sequence joins TRBV30 and TRBJ1-5; D is perhaps TRBD1 (5 bases). Sequencing input: central memory CD4+ T cells from blood. The sequence was collected from a man younger than 35 in good health. The CDR3 is CAWSYGGGNQPQHF. As DNA, the CDR3 is TGTGCCTGGAGCTATGGGGGGGGGAATCAGCCCCAGCATTTT.